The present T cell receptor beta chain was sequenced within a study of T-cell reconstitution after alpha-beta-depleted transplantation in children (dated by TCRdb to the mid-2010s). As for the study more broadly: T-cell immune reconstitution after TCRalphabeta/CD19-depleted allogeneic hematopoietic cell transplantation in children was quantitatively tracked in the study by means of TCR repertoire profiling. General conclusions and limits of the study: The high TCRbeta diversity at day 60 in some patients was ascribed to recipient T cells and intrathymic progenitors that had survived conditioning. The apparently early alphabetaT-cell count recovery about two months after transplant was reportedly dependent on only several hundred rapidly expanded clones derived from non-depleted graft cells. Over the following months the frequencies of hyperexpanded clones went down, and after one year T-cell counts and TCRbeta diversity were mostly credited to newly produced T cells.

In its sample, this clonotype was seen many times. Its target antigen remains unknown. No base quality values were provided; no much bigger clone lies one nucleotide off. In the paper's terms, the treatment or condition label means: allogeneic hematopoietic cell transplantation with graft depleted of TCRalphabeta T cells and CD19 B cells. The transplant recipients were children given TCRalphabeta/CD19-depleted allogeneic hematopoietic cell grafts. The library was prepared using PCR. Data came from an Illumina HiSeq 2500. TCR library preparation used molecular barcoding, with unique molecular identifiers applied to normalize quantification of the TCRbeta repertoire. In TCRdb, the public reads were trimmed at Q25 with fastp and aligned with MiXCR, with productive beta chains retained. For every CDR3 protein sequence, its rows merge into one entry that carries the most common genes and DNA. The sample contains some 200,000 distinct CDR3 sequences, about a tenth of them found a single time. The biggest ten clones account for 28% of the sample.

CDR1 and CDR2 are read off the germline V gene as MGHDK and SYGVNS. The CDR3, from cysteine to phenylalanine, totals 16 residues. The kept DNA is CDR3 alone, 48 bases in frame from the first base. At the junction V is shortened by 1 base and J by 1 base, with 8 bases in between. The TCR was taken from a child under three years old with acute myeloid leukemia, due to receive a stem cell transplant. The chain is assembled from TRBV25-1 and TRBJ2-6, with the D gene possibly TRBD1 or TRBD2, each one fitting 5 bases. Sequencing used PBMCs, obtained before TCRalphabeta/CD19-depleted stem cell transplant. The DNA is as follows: TGTGCCAGCAGTGAATCGTGGGGGTCTGGGGCCAACGTCCTGACTTTC. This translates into CASSESWGSGANVLTF.